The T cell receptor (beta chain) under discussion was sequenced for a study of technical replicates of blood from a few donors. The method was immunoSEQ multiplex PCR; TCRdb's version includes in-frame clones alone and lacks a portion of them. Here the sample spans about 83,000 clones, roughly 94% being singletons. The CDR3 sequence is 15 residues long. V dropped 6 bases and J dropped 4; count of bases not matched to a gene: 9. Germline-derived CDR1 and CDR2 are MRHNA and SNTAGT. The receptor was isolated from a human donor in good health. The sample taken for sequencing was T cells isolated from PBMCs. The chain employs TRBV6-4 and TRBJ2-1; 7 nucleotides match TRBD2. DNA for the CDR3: TGTGCCAGCAGCTACGGGGAGGGAGGGTACAATGAGCAGTTCTTC. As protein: CASSYGEGGYNEQFF.